Many counts were recorded for the clone carrying this T cell receptor beta chain. The antigen is not known. Time point specified: sample taken at primary tumor resection. Samples were donated by 72 untreated early-stage non-small cell lung cancer patients. No cell sorting; template was whole RNA from tumor, lung tissue or PBMC. Germline V CDR1 and CDR2: SNHLY, FYNNEI. This CDR3 comprises 15 residues. V gave up 8 bases and J gave up 5 bases; unmatched junction bases: 9. This sample was included in a study of spatial heterogeneity in lung cancer. About the research overall: Alpha-chain sequences were consistently detected in smaller numbers than beta-chain sequences. Combinations of a unique TCR and a UMI were tallied in raw reads, and on average each appeared more than ten times. Regarding the study as a whole: Tumoral mutation counts were tracked by counts of expanded intratumoral alpha and beta TCRs.

Via MiXCR, TCRdb re-called the 5' RACE reads, giving one row per CDR3 protein. Altogether about 3,300 distinct CDR3 sequences are present, over 5% being singletons, with the ten largest covering 14% to 15%. Material: lung tumor tissue, obtained at surgery. The chain links TRBV2 to TRBJ2-3; TRBD2 matches at 11 bases. This clonotype was sampled from a male donor with early-stage non-small cell lung cancer. The chain's CDR3 is CASARGLAGGDTQYF. CDR3 nucleotides: TGTGCCAGCGCCCGCGGCCTAGCGGGGGGAGATACGCAGTATTTT.